This entry lists 6 T cell receptor beta chains sequenced from one sample in a study of blood T cells in healthy people across ages. Together with a sample-barcoded 5' primer, a J-beta primer mix was included in a second PCR lasting about 6 to 12 cycles. MiXCR, run by TCRdb on the 5' RACE reads, gives a single entry per CDR3 protein. This sample has about 1.4 million distinct CDR3 sequences; 45% to 70% occur once, and the top ten carry over 6.5%. Sequenced input: blood. The receptors here all came from a young man in good health.

The J gene is TRBJ2-1, the V gene TRBV29-1; perhaps TRBD2 as D (6 bases). CDR3 length: 13 residues. CDR1 is SQVTM and CDR2 is ANQGSEA in the germline V gene. The V gene lost 4 bases and the J gene lost 9 bases, with 16 bases spanning the gap. CDR3 in amino acids: CSVAAVGTGEQFF. CDR3 nucleotide sequence: TGCAGCGTTGCTGCGGTTGGGACTGGTGAGCAGTTCTTC.

This clonotype was seen only once. V gene TRBV29-1 combines with J gene TRBJ2-5, with D perhaps given as TRBD1 or TRBD2 (5 bases each). Deletions cut 8 bases from V and 11 bases from J, with 18 bases between. CDR3 size: 11 residues. In germline, CDR1 is SQVTM, CDR2 ANQGSEA. CDR3 residues: CSQGRYNEQYF. The DNA of the CDR3 is TGCAGCCAGGGACGGTACAATGAGCAGTACTTC.

CDR3 sequence: CASSLASRNNSPLHF. The CDR3 DNA reads TGTGCCAGCAGCTTAGCGAGCAGAAATAATTCACCCCTCCACTTT. The chain recombines TRBV7-2 with TRBJ1-6; D call uncertain. Trimming removed 0 bases at V and 5 bases at J, with 8 bases between. This CDR3 region has 15 residues. The germline V gene encodes CDR1 SGHTA and CDR2 FQGNSA.

The chain has TRBV6-1 and TRBJ2-7; TRBD2 might be the D (6 bases). Germline values: CDR1 MNHNS, CDR2 SASEGT. V shed 8 bases and J shed 2 bases, with 16 bases lying between them. CDR3 length equals 14 residues. Here the CDR3 reads CASDGGDSPYEQYF. The CDR3 DNA sequence: TGTGCCAGCGACGGTGGGGACTCCCCCTACGAGCAGTACTTC.

This clonotype was detected only once. The chain is built from TRBV12-3 or TRBV12-4 and TRBJ2-7; D is undetermined. The CDR3 consists of 15 residues. V shed 6 bases and J shed 3 bases, with 18 bases lying between them. This CDR3 reads CASSPKSTEIYEQYF. DNA for the CDR3: TGTGCCAGCAGCCCAAAGAGTACCGAAATCTACGAGCAGTACTTC.

With respect to this clonotype: One end of the junction fails to match germline, which may point to a read error. V and J are TRBV27 and TRBJ2-4; D perhaps matches TRBD2 (6 bases). The J call may not be correct, given that the DNA end is closer to TRBJ2-7. Germline V CDR1 and CDR2: MNHEY, SMNVEV (reference sequence). This CDR3 contains 14 residues. The CDR3 nucleotides read TGTGCCGGCAGGAGGGCCCTAATGAGCTACGAGCAGTACTTC. Its protein product is CAGRRALMSYEQYF.